The 18 T cell receptor beta chains below all came from one sample that was sequenced in a study of cytomegalovirus exposure and HLA in healthy donors listed by TCRdb under 2017. The library was built by means of the immunoSEQ multiplex PCR assay. Sourced from immuneACCESS, this table was stored by TCRdb with only in-frame sequences that have V and J called. A share of the clones is absent; for the studies checked, an unresolved V gene accounts for under half, and the remainder has no known explanation. The sample table shows over 60,000 clones, and approximately 95% are seen once. The ten top clones hold approximately 3.4% of the sample. The sample consisted of PBMCs. Source of these receptors: a man in his late teens or twenties in good health and CMV-seronegative.

V is TRBV6-6 and J is TRBJ2-3, with 9 bases fitting TRBD2. CDR1 and CDR2 (germline): MNHNY, SVGAGI (reference sequence). V dropped 1 base and J dropped 3; count of bases not matched to a gene: 5. The CDR3 is made up of 16 amino acids. The DNA for the CDR3 is TGTGCCAGCAGTTACTTTCCGGGACTAGCAACAGATACGCAGTATTTT. Translating gives CASSYFPGLATDTQYF.

The gene calls are TRBV4-1 and TRBJ2-1; 7 positions agree with TRBD1. This CDR3 comprises 17 residues. Germline trimming cut 1 base from V and 3 bases from J; bases unmatched to any gene: 9. Germline V gene sequence: CDR1 MGHRA, CDR2 YSYEKL. CDR3 bases: TGCGCCAGCAGCCAAGTTTATACAGGGGTGAACTACAATGAGCAGTTCTTC. Residues: CASSQVYTGVNYNEQFF.

The chain joins TRBV15 to TRBJ2-7; D may be TRBD1 (8 bases). V shed 1 base and J shed 4 bases, with 23 bases lying between them. CDR1 LNHNV and CDR2 YYDKDF come from the germline V gene (reference sequence). The CDR3 is made up of 18 amino acids. The CDR3 nucleotides read TGTGCCACCAGCAGAGGGCAGGGGGCGGCGGGGGTATCTTACGAGCAGTACTTC. It is translated as CATSRGQGAAGVSYEQYF.

The chain uses TRBV25-1 and TRBJ2-5; 12 nucleotides line up with TRBD2. Looked up from germline, CDR1 is MGHDK and CDR2 is SYGVNS. The CDR3 is made up of 16 amino acids. Germline trimming cut 2 bases from V and 2 bases from J; bases unmatched to any gene: 3. The DNA for the CDR3 is TGTGCCAGCAGTGAACTCCTAGCGGGGGGGCAAGAGACCCAGTACTTC. Protein sequence: CASSELLAGGQETQYF.

The chain links TRBV6-1 to TRBJ2-7; 7 bases fit TRBD2. The junction had 6 bases not matched to a gene; V was cut back by 10 bases and J by 3 bases. Germline V gene lookup returns CDR1 MNHNS and CDR2 SASEGT. The CDR3 is 12 amino acids. CDR3 sequence: CAIARGSYEQYF. CDR3 DNA sequence: TGTGCCATCGCGCGGGGGAGCTACGAGCAGTACTTC.

The chain recombines TRBV29-1 with TRBJ1-2, with D uncertain. This CDR3 region has 12 residues. CDR1 SQVTM and CDR2 ANQGSEA come from the germline V gene. Deletions cut 4 bases from V and 3 bases from J, with 9 bases between. The CDR3 region is CSVVFGDYGYTF. In nucleotides, the CDR3 is TGCAGCGTTGTCTTCGGGGACTATGGCTACACCTTC.

This chain links TRBV2 with TRBJ2-3; the match to TRBD1 covers 7 bases. V dropped 3 bases and J dropped 4; count of bases not matched to a gene: 7. The CDR3 is made up of 15 amino acids. CDR1 is SNHLY and CDR2 is FYNNEI in the germline V gene. The CDR3 DNA reads as TGTGCCAGCAGTGAGATAGGGACAGTCTCAGATACGCAGTATTTT. Encoded protein: CASSEIGTVSDTQYF.

The rearrangement links TRBV5-1 to TRBJ1-1; TRBD1 matches 7 bases. Germline CDR1 is SGHRS and CDR2 is YFSETQ. V shed 5 bases and J 2 bases; nucleotides not matched to a gene: 3. This CDR3 is built from 13 residues. CDR3 protein: CASSDRENTEAFF. Written as DNA, the CDR3 is TGCGCCAGCAGTGACAGGGAAAACACTGAAGCTTTCTTT. Full variable domain (rest looked up from reference TRBV5-1 and TRBJ1-1): KAGVTQTPRYLIKTRGQQVTLSCSPISGHRSVSWYQQTPGQGLQFLFEYFSETQRNKGNFPGRFSGRQFSNSRSEMNVSTLELGDSALYLCASSDRENTEAFFGQGTRLTVV.

The rearrangement links TRBV27 to TRBJ2-7, with D maybe TRBD2 (6 bases). Germline CDR1 and CDR2: MNHEY and SMNVEV (reference sequence). The V gene lost 3 bases and the J gene lost 2 bases, with 11 bases spanning the gap. This CDR3 contains 14 residues. The CDR3 region has the DNA TGTGCCAGCAGTTTTGGACGGGGGACCTACGAGCAGTACTTC. Protein sequence: CASSFGRGTYEQYF.

The J gene is TRBJ1-1, the V gene TRBV19, with D maybe TRBD1 (5 bases). The CDR3 runs 12 residues. Germline V gene sequence: CDR1 LNHDA, CDR2 SQIVND (reference sequence). V lost 1 base to trimming and J lost 7 bases, with 7 bases between them. CDR3 sequence: CASSIGGVEAFF. CDR3 nucleotide sequence: TGTGCCAGTAGTATAGGGGGGGTTGAAGCTTTCTTT. Complete variable domain (other parts from reference TRBV19 and TRBJ1-1): DGGITQSPKYLFRKEGQNVTLSCEQNLNHDAMYWYRQDPGQGLRLIYYSQIVNDFQKGDIAEGYSVSREKKESFPLTVTSAQKNPTAFYLCASSIGGVEAFFGQGTRLTVV.

This clone was seen only a few times. The V gene is TRBV6-1, the J gene TRBJ2-7, with 7 bases lining up with TRBD1. The CDR3 runs 14 residues. Germline V gives CDR1 MNHNS, CDR2 SASEGT. With V trimmed by 4 bases and J by 2 bases, 5 bases remained unmatched. The CDR3 DNA sequence: TGTGCCAGCAGTGTCGACAGGGTTGCCTACGAGCAGTACTTC. This gives the protein CASSVDRVAYEQYF.

The genes are TRBV5-8 and TRBJ1-1, with 9 positions matching TRBD1. The germline V gene has CDR1 SGHTS and CDR2 YDEGEE. The CDR3 totals 17 residues. V shed 3 bases and J 3 bases; nucleotides not matched to a gene: 12. The CDR3 here is CASSYLLGQGGDTEAFF. The CDR3 DNA reads TGTGCCAGCAGCTACCTATTGGGACAGGGTGGTGACACTGAAGCTTTCTTT.

CDR3 sequence reads: CASSVGTGVEYGYTF. As DNA, the CDR3 is TGTGCCAGCAGCGTTGGGACAGGGGTGGAGTATGGCTACACCTTC. The V gene is TRBV9, the J gene TRBJ1-2, with 10 positions matching TRBD1. The CDR3 contains 15 residues. V lost 2 bases to trimming and J lost 5 bases; unmatched junction nucleotides: 6. Germline assignment: CDR1 SGDLS and CDR2 YYNGEE.

The genes are TRBV29-1 and TRBJ1-2, with 9 bases that match TRBD1. This CDR3 contains 14 residues. Per germline, CDR1 SQVTM and CDR2 ANQGSEA. The junction had 6 bases not matched to a gene; V was cut back by 0 bases and J by 7 bases. The CDR3 bases are TGCAGCGTTGAAGACCCTGGGACAGGGTCTGGCTACACCTTC. Its translation is CSVEDPGTGSGYTF.

The chain employs TRBV2 and TRBJ2-4; possible D gene TRBD1, 5 bases. V lost 11 bases and J 0 bases, leaving 17 bases between the germline ends. Per germline, CDR1 SNHLY and CDR2 FYNNEI. This CDR3 spans 15 amino acids. CDR3 DNA sequence: TGTGCCGGCATCAGGGTCGTTGGAGCCAAAAACATTCAGTACTTC. It translates to CAGIRVVGAKNIQYF.

The chain employs TRBV7-9 and TRBJ1-1; a possible D gene is TRBD1 (6 bases). In germline, CDR1 is SEHNR, CDR2 FQNEAQ (reference sequence). The CDR3 is 14 amino acids. Trimming stripped 4 bases from V and 8 bases from J, with 17 bases between. The CDR3, as DNA: TGTGCCAGCAGCTCATACAGGGAAGGGACGGAAGCTTTCTTT. It translates to CASSSYREGTEAFF.

V gene TRBV19 combines with J gene TRBJ1-2; 10 positions agree with TRBD1. Germline V CDR1 and CDR2: LNHDA, SQIVND (reference sequence). The J segment lost 4 bases and the V segment lost 8 bases, leaving 16 bases of the junction unmatched. CDR3 length: 17 residues. The CDR3: CASFPGTGVPKGYGYTF. The DNA for the CDR3 is TGTGCCAGTTTTCCCGGGACAGGGGTACCCAAGGGCTATGGCTACACCTTC.

This chain joins TRBV29-1 and TRBJ1-2; 7 bases align to TRBD1. The length of the CDR3 is 16 residues. The germline CDR1 and CDR2 sequences are SQVTM and ANQGSEA. J was trimmed by 4 bases and V by 2 bases; bases with no gene match: 13. DNA of the CDR3: TGCAGCGTTGAACCGCAACAGGGGCGCCTCAGCTATGGCTACACCTTC. Its translation: CSVEPQQGRLSYGYTF.